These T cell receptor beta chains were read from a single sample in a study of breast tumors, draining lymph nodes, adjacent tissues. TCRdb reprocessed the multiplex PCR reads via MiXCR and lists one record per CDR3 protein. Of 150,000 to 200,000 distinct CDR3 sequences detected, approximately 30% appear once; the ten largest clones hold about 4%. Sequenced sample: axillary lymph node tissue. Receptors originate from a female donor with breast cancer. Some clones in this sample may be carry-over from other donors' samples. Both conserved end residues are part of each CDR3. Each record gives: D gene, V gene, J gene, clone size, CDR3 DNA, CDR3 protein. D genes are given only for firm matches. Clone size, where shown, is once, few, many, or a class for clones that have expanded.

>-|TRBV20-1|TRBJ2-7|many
TGCAGTGCTAGAGTCGGGACACCCTCCTACGAGCAGTACTTC
CSARVGTPSYEQYF
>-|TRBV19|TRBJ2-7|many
TGTGCCAGTCACGACCGGACTCTCTACGAGCAGTACTTC
CASHDRTLYEQYF
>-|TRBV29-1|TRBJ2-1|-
TGCAGCGTTGGAATAGGGTACAATGAGCAGTTCTTC
CSVGIGYNEQFF
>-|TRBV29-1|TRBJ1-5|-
TGCAGCGTTCGGATGGACGGCAATCAGCCCCAGCATTTT
CSVRMDGNQPQHF
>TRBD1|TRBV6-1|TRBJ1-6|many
TGTGCCAGCAGTGAAACAGGGGAGAATTCACCCCTCCACTTT
CASSETGENSPLHF
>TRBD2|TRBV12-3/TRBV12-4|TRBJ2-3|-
TGTGCCAGCCCCCCCAGGGGGCTAGCGGGGGGGGCCATGATGGGCAGGAATACGCAGTATTTT
CASPPRGLAGGAMMGRNTQYF
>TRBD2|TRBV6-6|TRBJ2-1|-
TGTGCCAGCAGTCCCACTACCCTGAGCGGGATAACCCACAATGAGCAGTCCTTC
CASSPTTLSGITHNEQSF
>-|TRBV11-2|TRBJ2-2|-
TGTGCCAGCAGCTTAGATGGAGGGGTAGAGACCGGGGAGCTGTTTTTT
CASSLDGGVETGELFF
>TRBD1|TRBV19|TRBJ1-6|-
TGTGCCAGTAGTATAGGTTCCGGGACAGGGGGCAATTCACCCCTCCACTTT
CASSIGSGTGGNSPLHF
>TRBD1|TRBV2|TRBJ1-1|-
TGTGCCGGGGGGGACAGCAACACTGAAGCTTTCTTT
CAGGDSNTEAFF
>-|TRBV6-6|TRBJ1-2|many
TGTGCCAGCAGAACTATTGGGAGGTCCGACTATGGCTACACCTTC
CASRTIGRSDYGYTF
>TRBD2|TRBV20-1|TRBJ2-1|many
TGCAGTGCTAGGGGCGTCGGGGGAGGGAACTACAATGAGCAGTTCTTC
CSARGVGGGNYNEQFF